Listed here are 21 T cell receptor beta chains from one sample, sequenced in a study of siplizumab effects on memory and regulatory T cells. Some clones are missing from TCRdb's copy, which holds only in-frame ones; the method was immunoSEQ multiplex PCR. This repertoire shows tens of thousands of clones, 75% to 90% found once; its top ten account for roughly 3.8%. The specimen sequenced was memory CD4+ T cells sorted from blood. The receptors derive from a human donor in good health.

The genes are TRBV7-9 and TRBJ2-7; D may be TRBD2 (6 bases). The V gene's germline CDR1 is SEHNR and CDR2 FQNEAQ (reference sequence). This CDR3 has 15 amino acids. Trimming removed 6 bases from V and 1 base from J, with 16 bases in between. CDR3 bases: TGTGCCAGCAGACCCCCCAGCGGGCCTTCCTACGAGCAGTACTTC. Translating it yields CASRPPSGPSYEQYF.

V usage is TRBV29-1 and J usage is TRBJ2-4; D tentatively reads TRBD1 or TRBD2 (5 bases each). From germline, CDR1 is SQVTM and CDR2 ANQGSEA. This CDR3 is 15 amino acids long. V lost 5 bases and J lost 0, with 14 bases in between. The CDR3 DNA is TGCAGCGTTTGGTACCCGGGGCTAGCCAAAAACATTCAGTACTTC. It yields the protein CSVWYPGLAKNIQYF.

V usage is TRBV5-1 and J usage is TRBJ1-4; D gene ambiguous. Trimming removed 1 base at V and 3 bases at J, with 7 bases between. The CDR3 consists of 14 residues. Germline V lookup: CDR1 SGHRS, CDR2 YFSETQ. CDR3 sequence (DNA): TGCGCCAGCAGCTTGAGTACGTCTAATGAAAAACTGTTTTTT. This sequence encodes CASSLSTSNEKLFF.

V is TRBV11-2 and J is TRBJ2-5; no reliable D call. The CDR3 loop spans 14 amino acids. Germline CDR1 SGHAT, CDR2 FQNNGV. The V end lost 3 bases, the J end lost 0 bases, and 8 bases lay between the germline ends. CDR3 sequence: CASSFNSYQETQYF. The CDR3 DNA is TGTGCCAGCAGCTTTAACAGCTACCAAGAGACCCAGTACTTC.

The rearrangement uses TRBV19 and TRBJ1-2; D perhaps matches TRBD1 (6 bases). Germline V lookup: CDR1 LNHDA, CDR2 SQIVND (reference sequence). The ends were cut back, 6 bases at V and 4 bases at J, with 15 bases in the middle. The CDR3 extends over 14 amino acids. The CDR3 protein is CASSIGQLGYGYTF. Here the CDR3 DNA reads TGTGCCAGTAGCATCGGACAGTTAGGCTATGGCTACACCTTC.

The gene calls are TRBV5-6 and TRBJ1-1; D unresolved. Germline V gives CDR1 SGHDT, CDR2 YYEEEE. V lost 4 bases to trimming and J lost 3 bases, with 19 bases between them. This CDR3 has 16 amino acids. This CDR3 is CASSPVGRYVDTEAFF. The CDR3 DNA follows: TGTGCCAGCAGCCCGGTTGGGCGGTATGTGGACACTGAAGCTTTCTTT.

This clone was counted once. The chain joins TRBV5-4 to TRBJ2-2; 8 bases line up with TRBD2. Germline assignment: CDR1 SGHNT and CDR2 YYREEE (reference sequence). This CDR3 spans 17 amino acids. With V trimmed by 0 bases and J by 5 bases, 9 bases remained unmatched. CDR3 DNA sequence: TGTGCCAGCAGCTTGGGTACCGGGAGGGCCCGGACCGGGGAGCTGTTTTTT. Encoded protein: CASSLGTGRARTGELFF.

The chain combines TRBV2 with TRBJ2-5; D perhaps matches TRBD1 (5 bases). V lost 1 base and J lost 7, with 13 bases in between. The CDR3 runs 14 residues. Looked up from germline, CDR1 is SNHLY and CDR2 is FYNNEI. The CDR3 sequence: CASSEGGFVGTQYF. CDR3 nucleotide sequence: TGTGCCAGCAGTGAAGGGGGCTTCGTTGGGACCCAGTACTTC. Full variable domain (missing parts from reference TRBV2 and TRBJ2-5): EPEVTQTPSHQVTQMGQEVILRCVPISNHLYFYWYRQILGQKVEFLVSFYNNEISEKSEIFDDQFSVERPDGSNFTLKIRSTKLEDSAMYFCASSEGGFVGTQYFGPGTRLLVL.

This clone was observed a single time. The genes are TRBV7-8 and TRBJ2-7, with D hard to call. The CDR3 is made up of 15 amino acids. The V gene's germline CDR1 is SGHVS and CDR2 FQNEAQ. Trimming removed 4 bases at V and 3 bases at J, with 16 bases between. The CDR3 region has the DNA TGTGCCAGCAGCTCCCGGGTGGTTAGAGACTACGAGCAGTACTTC. Translated, it gives CASSSRVVRDYEQYF.

The genes are TRBV5-1 and TRBJ2-3; D possibly uses TRBD1 or TRBD2 (5 bases each). V shed 4 bases and J shed 2 bases, with 11 bases lying between them. The CDR3 spans 14 residues. The germline gives CDR1 SGHRS, CDR2 YFSETQ. The CDR3 DNA is TGCGCCAGCAGCCTGGGGGTTATCACAGATACGCAGTATTTT. Translation: CASSLGVITDTQYF.

This chain joins TRBV7-8 and TRBJ2-1; D unresolved. Germline CDR1 is SGHVS and CDR2 is FQNEAQ. Trimming pared 2 bases from V and 8 bases from J, leaving 10 bases between. The CDR3 has 13 residues. This CDR3 reads CASSLPAKDEQFF. The CDR3, as DNA: TGTGCCAGCAGCTTACCGGCGAAGGATGAGCAGTTCTTC.

This clone was counted a few times. This rearrangement joins TRBV19 to TRBJ1-5, with a tentative D call TRBD1 (5 bases). V lost 6 bases to trimming and J lost 5 bases, with 14 bases between them. CDR3 length: 14 residues. Germline V gene lookup returns CDR1 LNHDA and CDR2 SQIVND (reference sequence). The CDR3: CASRTGAAHQPQHF. Written as DNA, the CDR3 is TGTGCCAGTAGAACCGGGGCGGCCCATCAGCCCCAGCATTTT.

The genes are TRBV4-1 and TRBJ2-1; 10 bases map to TRBD2. Per the germline V gene, CDR1 is MGHRA and CDR2 is YSYEKL. This CDR3 spans 12 amino acids. The V segment lost 0 bases and the J segment 16 bases; nucleotides outside the gene matches: 3. The DNA of the CDR3 is TGCGCCAGCAGCCAAGAAAGCGGGGGGGTCTTCTTC. This translates into CASSQESGGVFF.

The rearrangement links TRBV18 to TRBJ2-7, with 9 bases identical to TRBD1. The CDR3 covers 16 residues. Trimming removed 0 bases from V and 2 bases from J; junction bases left unmatched: 5. Germline V gene data show CDR1 as KGHSH and CDR2 as LQKENI. CDR3 sequence reads: CASSPPLRTGAYEQYF. The CDR3 DNA sequence: TGTGCCAGCTCACCACCCCTCCGGACAGGGGCCTACGAGCAGTACTTC.

J is TRBJ2-3 and V is TRBV18; D unclear. Trimming removed 2 bases at V and 3 bases at J, with 12 bases between. The CDR3 is 15 residues long. Germline CDR1 KGHSH, CDR2 LQKENI. The DNA of the CDR3 is TGTGCCAGCTCACCAATGAAGGTTGGGACAGATACGCAGTATTTT. This codes for CASSPMKVGTDTQYF.

The chain recombines TRBV6-5 with TRBJ2-3, with 8 nucleotides matching TRBD2. V lost 7 bases, J lost 3 bases, and 6 bases stayed unmatched. Germline V gives CDR1 MNHEY, CDR2 SVGAGI. This CDR3 is 14 amino acids long. CDR3 coding DNA: TGTGCCAGCACCAAAGCGGGGGAAACAGATACGCAGTATTTT. This codes for CASTKAGETDTQYF.

The chain couples TRBV5-6 to TRBJ1-1, with TRBD1 identical over 7 bases. The CDR3 spans 16 residues. The V and J ends lost 3 bases and 0 bases, in that order; junction bases with no gene match: 8. Germline V lookup: CDR1 SGHDT, CDR2 YYEEEE. CDR3 sequence: CASSWSGQLLNTEAFF. DNA of the CDR3: TGTGCCAGCAGCTGGTCGGGACAGTTATTGAACACTGAAGCTTTCTTT.

This clone has more than one count but fewer than ten. The rearrangement links TRBV28 to TRBJ1-3; a possible D gene is TRBD1 (6 bases). CDR3 length: 14 residues. V lost 8 bases and J lost 0, with 11 bases in between. Germline-derived CDR1 and CDR2 are MDHEN and SYDVKM. The chain's CDR3 is CASLDSASGNTIYF. The DNA for the CDR3 is TGTGCCAGCTTGGACAGCGCCTCTGGAAACACCATATATTTT.

The rearrangement links TRBV5-4 to TRBJ2-3; TRBD2 matches at 7 bases. The CDR3 has 16 amino acids. The ends lost 4 bases at V and 0 bases at J; junction bases unmatched: 8. Germline CDR1 is SGHNT and CDR2 is YYREEE (reference sequence). The CDR3 spells CASSHGGKASTDTQYF. CDR3 DNA: TGTGCCAGCAGCCACGGGGGGAAGGCTAGCACAGATACGCAGTATTTT.

The rearrangement joins TRBV10-1 to TRBJ2-5; no definite D call. Trimming removed 3 bases from V and 4 bases from J, with 12 bases in between. Germline V gives CDR1 WNHNN, CDR2 SYGVQD (reference sequence). This CDR3 is 14 amino acids long. For the CDR3, the DNA is TGCGCCAGCAGTGAACATGGTGACCGAGAGACCCAGTACTTC. This sequence encodes CASSEHGDRETQYF.

The rearrangement uses TRBV11-2 and TRBJ1-2; 7 positions agree with TRBD1. CDR1 is SGHAT and CDR2 is FQNNGV in the germline V gene. V lost 5 bases to trimming and J lost 6 bases; unmatched junction nucleotides: 9. The CDR3 has 14 residues. The CDR3: CASSPGTVFNGYTF. The CDR3 nucleotides read TGTGCCAGCAGCCCTGGGACAGTTTTTAATGGCTACACCTTC. Full variable domain (rest looked up from reference TRBV11-2 and TRBJ1-2): EAGVAQSPRYKIIEKRQSVAFWCNPISGHATLYWYQQILGQGPKLLIQFQNNGVVDDSQLPKDRFSAERLKGVDSTLKIQPAKLEDSAVYLCASSPGTVFNGYTFGSGTRLTVV.